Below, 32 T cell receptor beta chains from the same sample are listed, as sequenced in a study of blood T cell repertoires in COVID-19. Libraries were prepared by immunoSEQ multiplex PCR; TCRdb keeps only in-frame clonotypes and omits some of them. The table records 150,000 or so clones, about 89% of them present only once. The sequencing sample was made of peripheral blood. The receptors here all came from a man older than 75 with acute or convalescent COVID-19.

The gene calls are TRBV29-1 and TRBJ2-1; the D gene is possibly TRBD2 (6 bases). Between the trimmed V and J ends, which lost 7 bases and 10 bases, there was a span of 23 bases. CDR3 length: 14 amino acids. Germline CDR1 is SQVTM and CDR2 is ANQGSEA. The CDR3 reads CSGGGTVAGREQFF. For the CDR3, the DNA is TGCAGCGGCGGTGGGACGGTTGCGGGACGGGAGCAGTTCTTC.

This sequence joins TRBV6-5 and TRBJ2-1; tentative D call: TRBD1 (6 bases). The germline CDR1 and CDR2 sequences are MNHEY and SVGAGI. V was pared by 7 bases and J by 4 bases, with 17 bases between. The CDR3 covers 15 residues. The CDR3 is CASTGVGGLYNEQFF. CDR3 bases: TGTGCCAGCACAGGGGTCGGCGGGCTATACAATGAGCAGTTCTTC.

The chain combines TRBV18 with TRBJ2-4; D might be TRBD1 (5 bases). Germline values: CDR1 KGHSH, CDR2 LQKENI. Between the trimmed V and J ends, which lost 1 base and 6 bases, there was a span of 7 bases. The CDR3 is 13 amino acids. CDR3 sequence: CASSPQTGNIQYF. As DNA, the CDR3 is TGTGCCAGCTCACCACAAACAGGAAACATTCAGTACTTC.

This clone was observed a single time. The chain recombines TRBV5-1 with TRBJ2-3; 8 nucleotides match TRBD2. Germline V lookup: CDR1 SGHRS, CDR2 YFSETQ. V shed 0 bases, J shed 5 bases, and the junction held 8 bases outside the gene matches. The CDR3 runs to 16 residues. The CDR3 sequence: CASSLGQRGHGDTQYF. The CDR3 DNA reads TGCGCCAGCAGCTTGGGCCAGCGGGGGCACGGAGATACGCAGTATTTT.

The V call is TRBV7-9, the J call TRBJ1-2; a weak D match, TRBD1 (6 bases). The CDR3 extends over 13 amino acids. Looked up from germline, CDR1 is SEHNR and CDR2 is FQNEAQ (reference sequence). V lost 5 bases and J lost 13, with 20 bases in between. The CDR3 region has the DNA TGTGCCAGCAGCAACGGAGTCGGACAGCCCCTCACCTTC. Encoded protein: CASSNGVGQPLTF.

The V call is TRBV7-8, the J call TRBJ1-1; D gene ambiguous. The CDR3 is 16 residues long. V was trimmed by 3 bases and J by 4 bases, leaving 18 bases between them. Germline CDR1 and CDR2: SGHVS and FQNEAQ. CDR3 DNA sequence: TGTGCCAGCAGCTTTCTAATACCGCGGGGAGGCACTGAAGCTTTCTTT. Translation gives CASSFLIPRGGTEAFF.

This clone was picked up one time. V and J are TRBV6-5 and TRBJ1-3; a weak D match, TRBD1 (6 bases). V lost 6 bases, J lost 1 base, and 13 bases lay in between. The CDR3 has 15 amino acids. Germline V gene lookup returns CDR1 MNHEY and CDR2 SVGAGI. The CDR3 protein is CASSQQGSSGNTIYF. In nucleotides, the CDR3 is TGTGCCAGCAGCCAACAGGGCAGTTCTGGAAACACCATATATTTT.

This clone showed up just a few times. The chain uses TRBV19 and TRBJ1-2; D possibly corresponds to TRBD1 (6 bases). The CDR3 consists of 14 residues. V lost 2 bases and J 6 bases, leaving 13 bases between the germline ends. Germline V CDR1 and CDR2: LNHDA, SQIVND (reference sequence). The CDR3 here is CASSIQGLPHGYTF. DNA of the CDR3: TGTGCCAGTAGTATACAGGGGCTCCCTCATGGCTACACCTTC.

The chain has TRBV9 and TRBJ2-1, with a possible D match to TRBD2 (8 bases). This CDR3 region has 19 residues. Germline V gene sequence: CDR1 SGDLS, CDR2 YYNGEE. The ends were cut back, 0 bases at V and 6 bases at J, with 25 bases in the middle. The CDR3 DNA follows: TGTGCCAGCAGCGTAGACTTAATCGGGAGGGCAGGGGGTCCCAATGAGCAGTTCTTC. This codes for CASSVDLIGRAGGPNEQFF.

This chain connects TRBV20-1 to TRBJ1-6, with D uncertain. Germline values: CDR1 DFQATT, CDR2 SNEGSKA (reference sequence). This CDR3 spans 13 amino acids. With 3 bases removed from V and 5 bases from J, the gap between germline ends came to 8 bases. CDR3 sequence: CSASPGDNSPLHF. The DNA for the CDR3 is TGCAGTGCTAGTCCCGGGGATAATTCACCCCTCCACTTT.

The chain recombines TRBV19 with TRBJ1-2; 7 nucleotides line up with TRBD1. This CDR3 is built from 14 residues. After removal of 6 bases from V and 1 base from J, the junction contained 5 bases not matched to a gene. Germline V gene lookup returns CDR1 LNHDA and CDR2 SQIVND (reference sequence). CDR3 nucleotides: TGTGCCAGTAGGAGGGGGCAGGGTAACTATGGCTACACCTTC. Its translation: CASRRGQGNYGYTF.

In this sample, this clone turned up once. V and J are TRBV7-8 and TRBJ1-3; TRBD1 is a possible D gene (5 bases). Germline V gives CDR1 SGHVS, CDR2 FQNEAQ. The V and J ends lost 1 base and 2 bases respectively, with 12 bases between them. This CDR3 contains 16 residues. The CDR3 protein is CASSLGLPGAGNTIYF. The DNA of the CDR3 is TGTGCCAGCAGCTTAGGCCTACCGGGGGCTGGAAACACCATATATTTT.

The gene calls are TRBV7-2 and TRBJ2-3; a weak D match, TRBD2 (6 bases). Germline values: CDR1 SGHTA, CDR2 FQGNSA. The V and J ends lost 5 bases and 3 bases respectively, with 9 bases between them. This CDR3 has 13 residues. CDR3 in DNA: TGTGCCAGCAGCACCGGGGGTACAGATACGCAGTATTTT. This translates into CASSTGGTDTQYF.

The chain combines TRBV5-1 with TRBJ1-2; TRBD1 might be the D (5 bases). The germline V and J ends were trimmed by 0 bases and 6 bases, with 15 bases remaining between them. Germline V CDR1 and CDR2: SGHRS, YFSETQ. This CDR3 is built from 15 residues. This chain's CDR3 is CASSLGAGQGHGYTF. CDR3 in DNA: TGCGCCAGCAGCTTGGGGGCTGGGCAGGGTCATGGCTACACCTTC.

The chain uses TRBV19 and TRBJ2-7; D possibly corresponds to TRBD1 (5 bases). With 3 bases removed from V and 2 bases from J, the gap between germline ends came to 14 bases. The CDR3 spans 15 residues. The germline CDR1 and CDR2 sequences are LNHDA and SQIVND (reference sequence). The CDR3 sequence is CASSIQQAAAYEQYF. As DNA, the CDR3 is TGTGCCAGTAGTATTCAACAGGCGGCGGCCTACGAGCAGTACTTC.

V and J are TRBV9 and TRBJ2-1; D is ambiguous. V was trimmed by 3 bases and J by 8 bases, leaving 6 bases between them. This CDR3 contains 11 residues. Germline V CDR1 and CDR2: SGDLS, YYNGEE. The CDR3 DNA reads TGTGCCAGCAGCGGCTTAGATGAGCAGTTCTTC. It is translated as CASSGLDEQFF.

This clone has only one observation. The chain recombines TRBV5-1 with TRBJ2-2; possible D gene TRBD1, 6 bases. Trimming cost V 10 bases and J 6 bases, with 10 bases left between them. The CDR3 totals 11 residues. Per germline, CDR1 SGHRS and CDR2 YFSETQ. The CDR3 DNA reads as TGCGCCTCCAGGGGATCCGGGGAGCTGTTTTTT. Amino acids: CASRGSGELFF.

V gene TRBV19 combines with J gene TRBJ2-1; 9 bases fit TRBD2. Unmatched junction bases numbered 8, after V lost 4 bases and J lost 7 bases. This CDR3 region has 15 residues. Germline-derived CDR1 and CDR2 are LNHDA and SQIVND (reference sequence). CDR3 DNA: TGTGCCAGTAGTAGGGGGGTAGCGGGAGTGAATGAGCAGTTCTTC. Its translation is CASSRGVAGVNEQFF.

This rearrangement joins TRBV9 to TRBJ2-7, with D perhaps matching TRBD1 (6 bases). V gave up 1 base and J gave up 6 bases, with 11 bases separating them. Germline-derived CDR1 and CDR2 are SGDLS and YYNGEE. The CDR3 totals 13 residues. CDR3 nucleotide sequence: TGTGCCAGCAGCGTATCTGGGACACGCGAGCAGTACTTC. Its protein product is CASSVSGTREQYF.

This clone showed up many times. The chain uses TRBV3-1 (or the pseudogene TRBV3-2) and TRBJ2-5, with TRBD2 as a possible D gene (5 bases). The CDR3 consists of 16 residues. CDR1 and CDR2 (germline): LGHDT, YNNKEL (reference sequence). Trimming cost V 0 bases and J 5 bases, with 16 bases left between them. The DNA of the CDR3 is TGTGCCAGCAGCCAAGATCATTGGAGGTTTGACGAGACCCAGTACTTC. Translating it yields CASSQDHWRFDETQYF.

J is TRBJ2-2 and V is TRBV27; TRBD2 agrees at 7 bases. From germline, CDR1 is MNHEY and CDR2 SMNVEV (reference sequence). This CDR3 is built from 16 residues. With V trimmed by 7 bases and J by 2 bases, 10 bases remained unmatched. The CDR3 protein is CASTLAGALNTGELFF. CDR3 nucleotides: TGTGCCAGCACCCTTGCGGGAGCTCTAAACACCGGGGAGCTGTTTTTT.

The CDR3 here is CASIRGGGSNQPQHF. As DNA, the CDR3 is TGTGCCAGCATCAGAGGGGGCGGGAGCAATCAGCCCCAGCATTTT. V usage is TRBV28 and J usage is TRBJ1-5; 7 bases fit TRBD1. CDR1 MDHEN and CDR2 SYDVKM come from the germline V gene. CDR3 size: 15 residues. V trimming: 7 bases; J trimming: 1 base; junction bases outside the gene matches: 7.

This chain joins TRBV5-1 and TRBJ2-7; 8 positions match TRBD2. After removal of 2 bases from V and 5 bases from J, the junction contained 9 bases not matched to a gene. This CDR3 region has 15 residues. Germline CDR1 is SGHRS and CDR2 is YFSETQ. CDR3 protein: CASSLTVAGPNEQYF. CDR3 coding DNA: TGCGCCAGCAGCTTAACGGTAGCGGGACCGAACGAGCAGTACTTC.

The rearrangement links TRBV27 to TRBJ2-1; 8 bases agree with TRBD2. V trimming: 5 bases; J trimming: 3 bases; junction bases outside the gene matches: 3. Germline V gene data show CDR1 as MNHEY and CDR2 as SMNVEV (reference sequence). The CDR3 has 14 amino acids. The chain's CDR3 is CASSKAGDYNEQFF. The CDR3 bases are TGTGCCAGCAGTAAAGCGGGGGACTACAATGAGCAGTTCTTC.

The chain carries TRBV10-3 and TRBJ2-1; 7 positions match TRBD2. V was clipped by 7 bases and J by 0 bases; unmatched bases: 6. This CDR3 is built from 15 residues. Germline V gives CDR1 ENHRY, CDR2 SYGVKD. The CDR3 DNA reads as TGTGCCATCACTGACAGCGGGGACTCCTACAATGAGCAGTTCTTC. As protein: CAITDSGDSYNEQFF.

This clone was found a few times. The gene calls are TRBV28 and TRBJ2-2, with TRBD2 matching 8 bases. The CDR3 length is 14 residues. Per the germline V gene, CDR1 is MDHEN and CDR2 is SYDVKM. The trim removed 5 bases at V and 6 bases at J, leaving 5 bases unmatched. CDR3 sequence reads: CASSLPGGAGELFF. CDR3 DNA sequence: TGTGCCAGCAGTCTCCCCGGGGGGGCCGGGGAGCTGTTTTTT.

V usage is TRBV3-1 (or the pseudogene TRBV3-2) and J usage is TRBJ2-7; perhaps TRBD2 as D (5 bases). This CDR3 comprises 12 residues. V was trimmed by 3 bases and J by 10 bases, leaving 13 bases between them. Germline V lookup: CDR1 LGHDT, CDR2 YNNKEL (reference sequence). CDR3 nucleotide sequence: TGTGCCAGCAGCCAGCCGGGGAGTCCCCAGTACTTC. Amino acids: CASSQPGSPQYF.

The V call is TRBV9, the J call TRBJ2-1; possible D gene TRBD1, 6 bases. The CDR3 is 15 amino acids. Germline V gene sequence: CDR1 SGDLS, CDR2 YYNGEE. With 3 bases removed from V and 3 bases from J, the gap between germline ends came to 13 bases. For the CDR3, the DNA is TGTGCCAGCAGCGCCGCCGGGACATACTACAATGAGCAGTTCTTC. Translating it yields CASSAAGTYYNEQFF.

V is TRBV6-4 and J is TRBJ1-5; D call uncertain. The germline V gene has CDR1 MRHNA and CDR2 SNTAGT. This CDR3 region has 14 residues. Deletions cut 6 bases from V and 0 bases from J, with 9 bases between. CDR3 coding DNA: TGTGCCAGCAGCGTAGAGTATAGCAATCAGCCCCAGCATTTT. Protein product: CASSVEYSNQPQHF.

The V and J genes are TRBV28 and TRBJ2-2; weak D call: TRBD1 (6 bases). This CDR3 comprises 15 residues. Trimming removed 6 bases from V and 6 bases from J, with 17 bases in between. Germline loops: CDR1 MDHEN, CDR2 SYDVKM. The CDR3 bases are TGTGCCAGCAGACCATCACAGGGATTTCCCGGGGAGCTGTTTTTT. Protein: CASRPSQGFPGELFF.

As DNA, the CDR3 is TGTGCCAGCAGTTACTCGTCTAGCACAGATACGCAGTATTTT. Protein: CASSYSSSTDTQYF. J is TRBJ2-3 and V is TRBV6-2 or TRBV6-3; D unclear. The CDR3 is 14 amino acids. With 0 bases removed from V and 0 bases from J, the gap between germline ends came to 4 bases. Germline V lookup: CDR1 MNHEY, CDR2 SVGEGT.

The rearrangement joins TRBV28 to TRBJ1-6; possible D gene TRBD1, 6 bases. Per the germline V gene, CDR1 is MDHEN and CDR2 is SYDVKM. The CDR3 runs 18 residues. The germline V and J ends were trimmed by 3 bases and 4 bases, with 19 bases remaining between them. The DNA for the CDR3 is TGTGCCAGCAGTTTTGGTTACCTCGGACAGTCGTATAATTCACCCCTCCACTTT. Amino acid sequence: CASSFGYLGQSYNSPLHF.